These 30 T cell receptor beta chains share one sample of origin, sequenced in a study of T cells in Graves' hyperthyroidism and ophthalmopathy. TCR beta CDR3 sequences were amplified from RNA transcripts. HTBI primers were used for first-round RT-PCR of the TCR CDR3. Each CDR3 protein is one row after TCRdb ran MiXCR on the multiplex PCR reads. The table lists 370,000 or so distinct CDR3 sequences, around 16% of them singletons. Specimen: blood. These TCRs come from a young woman with Graves' hyperthyroidism that later progressed to Graves' ophthalmopathy.

The table lists this clonotype with many counts. The rearrangement links TRBV6-2 or TRBV6-3 to TRBJ2-5; 9 nucleotides agree with TRBD1. The CDR3 sequence is 20 residues long. The junction had 22 bases not matched to a gene; V was cut back by 3 bases and J by 5 bases. Germline V gene lookup returns CDR1 MNHEY and CDR2 SVGEGT. The CDR3: CASSYSPQGAVIEIMETQYF. The CDR3 bases are TGTGCCAGCAGTTATTCCCCACAGGGGGCGGTTATCGAAATAATGGAGACCCAGTACTTC.

This clonotype was counted many times. The CDR3 sequence is CASSDLGAETQYF. The CDR3 nucleotides are TGTGCCAGCAGTGATCTCGGGGCAGAGACCCAGTACTTC. The chain has TRBV2 and TRBJ2-5; D may be TRBD1 or TRBD2 (5 bases each). The CDR3 covers 13 residues. CDR1 SNHLY and CDR2 FYNNEI come from the germline V gene. Trimming left V 3 bases short and J 4 bases short, with 9 bases between.

There are a few counts of this clonotype. A read error may explain this, as a much larger clone is one base away. V and J are TRBV3-1 and TRBJ2-1; no definite D call. This CDR3 comprises 16 residues. Germline V CDR1 and CDR2: LGHDT, YNNKEL (reference sequence). V was cut by 4 bases and J by 4 bases, with 17 bases left in between. The CDR3 DNA is TGTGCCAGCAGCCGAGAAAGTATTTCCCAATACAATGAGCAGTTCTTC. Translating gives CASSRESISQYNEQFF.

The J gene is TRBJ2-1, the V gene TRBV20-1, with D uncertain. Trimming left V 1 base short and J 12 bases short, with 10 bases between. This CDR3 contains 11 residues. Germline CDR1 and CDR2: DFQATT and SNEGSKA (reference sequence). As DNA, the CDR3 is TGCAGTGCTAGAGGGGCCTCAGGGCAGTTCTTC. Its protein product is CSARGASGQFF.

This clonotype was observed many times. CDR3 nucleotides: TGTGCCAGCAGTTACTCAAGACTAGCGGGCAATGAGCAGTTCTTC. Translating it yields CASSYSRLAGNEQFF. V and J are TRBV6-6 and TRBJ2-1, with 10 bases fitting TRBD2. Germline loops: CDR1 MNHNY, CDR2 SVGAGI (reference sequence). The V segment lost 0 bases and the J segment 6 bases; nucleotides outside the gene matches: 2. This CDR3 spans 15 amino acids.

The sample holds many counts of this clonotype. The CDR3 here is CASSSGLAGDYEQYF. The CDR3 DNA sequence: TGTGCCAGCAGCTCGGGTCTAGCGGGGGACTACGAGCAGTACTTC. The chain has TRBV7-2 and TRBJ2-7; TRBD2 aligns across 10 bases. The CDR3 is 15 amino acids. Per the germline V gene, CDR1 is SGHTA and CDR2 is FQGNSA. The trim removed 4 bases at V and 3 bases at J, leaving 6 bases unmatched.

This clonotype turned up a few times. The chain employs TRBV20-1 and TRBJ2-7; 12 bases match TRBD2. The CDR3 totals 15 residues. CDR1 and CDR2 (germline): DFQATT, SNEGSKA (reference sequence). Trimming at V came to 0 bases and at J to 5 bases, leaving 5 bases not matched to a gene. CDR3 bases: TGCAGTGCTAGAGATTCGACTAGCGGGAGCCACGAGCAGTACTTC. Its protein is CSARDSTSGSHEQYF.

The chain couples TRBV10-3 to TRBJ2-5; 7 bases are shared with TRBD1. Looked up from germline, CDR1 is ENHRY and CDR2 is SYGVKD. The CDR3 is 13 amino acids. The V segment lost 6 bases and the J segment 9 bases; nucleotides outside the gene matches: 10. Written as DNA, the CDR3 is TGTGCCATCAGAAACAATCGGGACAGCCCCCAGTACTTC. It is translated as CAIRNNRDSPQYF.

In its sample, this clonotype was seen a few times. This chain connects TRBV5-4 to TRBJ2-7; TRBD1 matches at 10 bases. Germline CDR1 and CDR2: SGHNT and YYREEE (reference sequence). The V and J ends lost 7 bases and 5 bases, in that order; junction bases with no gene match: 6. The CDR3 loop spans 13 amino acids. The CDR3 DNA reads TGTGCCAGCGTGGGACAGGGGTCTAACGAGCAGTACTTC. This codes for CASVGQGSNEQYF.

This clonotype was counted between two and nine times. The V gene is TRBV13, the J gene TRBJ2-3; no reliable D call. Between the trimmed V and J ends, which lost 6 bases and 7 bases, there was a span of 11 bases. The CDR3 runs 12 residues. Germline V gene sequence: CDR1 PRHDT, CDR2 FYEKMQ (reference sequence). CDR3 sequence (DNA): TGTGCCAGCAGTTATATGTATAATACGCAGTATTTT. Its protein product is CASSYMYNTQYF.

In this sample, this clonotype turned up many times. J is TRBJ2-1 and V is TRBV4-1, with a tentative D call TRBD1 (5 bases). V shed 2 bases and J shed 0 bases, with 8 bases lying between them. The CDR3 consists of 15 residues. The V gene's germline CDR1 is MGHRA and CDR2 YSYEKL. CDR3 loop: CASSQLGHSYNEQFF. The CDR3 DNA is TGCGCCAGCAGCCAACTAGGACACTCCTACAATGAGCAGTTCTTC.

There are many counts of this clonotype. The chain couples TRBV28 to TRBJ2-2; D uncertain. There are 12 residues in the CDR3. V dropped 8 bases and J dropped 6 bases, with 10 bases sitting between them. CDR1 is MDHEN, CDR2 SYDVKM, per germline. The DNA of the CDR3 is TGTGCCAGCGACAACAGTGCCGGGGAGCTGTTTTTT. Its protein is CASDNSAGELFF.

This clonotype showed up many times. The genes are TRBV7-9 and TRBJ2-7, with D perhaps matching TRBD1 (5 bases). Trimming removed 5 bases from V and 7 bases from J, with 18 bases in between. The germline CDR1 and CDR2 sequences are SEHNR and FQNEAQ (reference sequence). The CDR3 spans 14 residues. CDR3 loop: CASSRTPRSREQYF. The CDR3 DNA reads TGTGCCAGCAGCCGGACACCCCGCTCGAGGGAGCAGTACTTC.

A few counts support this clonotype. The chain links TRBV10-3 to TRBJ1-6, with 7 bases identical to TRBD1. Germline V lookup: CDR1 ENHRY, CDR2 SYGVKD. The junction had 2 bases not matched to a gene; V was cut back by 3 bases and J by 6 bases. The CDR3 covers 14 residues. The CDR3, as DNA: TGTGCCATCAGTGATACAGGGGCTAATTCACCCCTCCACTTT. Its translation is CAISDTGANSPLHF.

The sample holds many counts of this clonotype. The chain is built from TRBV27 and TRBJ1-1; a weak D match, TRBD1 (5 bases). Deletions cut 6 bases from V and 0 bases from J, with 20 bases between. This CDR3 is built from 17 residues. Looked up from germline, CDR1 is MNHEY and CDR2 is SMNVEV (reference sequence). DNA of the CDR3: TGTGCCAGCAGCAAAGCCGGCAGGGCCCTCCTGAACACTGAAGCTTTCTTT. This sequence encodes CASSKAGRALLNTEAFF.

In its sample, this clonotype was seen a few times. The CDR3 DNA reads TGTGCCAGCAGCGTGGGACAGAGCTACAATGAGCAGTTCTTC. This sequence encodes CASSVGQSYNEQFF. The V gene is TRBV7-9, the J gene TRBJ2-1, with TRBD1 matching over 7 bases. The CDR3 consists of 14 residues. V dropped 5 bases and J dropped 3; count of bases not matched to a gene: 4. Looked up from germline, CDR1 is SEHNR and CDR2 is FQNEAQ (reference sequence).

The CDR3 DNA sequence: TGCAGTGCTCCCAGGGGTTCCCTCAAGAAGACCCAGTACTTC. This gives the protein CSAPRGSLKKTQYF. The rearrangement joins TRBV20-1 to TRBJ2-5; tentative D call: TRBD1 (6 bases). Looked up from germline, CDR1 is DFQATT and CDR2 is SNEGSKA (reference sequence). The V end was cut by 5 bases, the J end by 6 bases, with 19 bases between. The CDR3 is 14 residues long.

About this clonotype itself: A much larger clone differs from this one at a single base, so this may be a read error. V and J are TRBV2 and TRBJ2-1; D gene ambiguous. The V gene's germline CDR1 is SNHLY and CDR2 FYNNEI. This CDR3 has 14 residues. Trimming shortened V by 3 bases and J by 8 bases, and 14 bases separated the two germline ends. The CDR3 coding sequence is TGTGCCAGCAGTGATTTGGTGGTAGGCGATGAGCAGTTCTTC. This codes for CASSDLVVGDEQFF.

This clonotype was seen a handful of times. The V and J genes are TRBV7-9 and TRBJ2-7, with 13 bases that match TRBD2. The V gene's germline CDR1 is SEHNR and CDR2 FQNEAQ (reference sequence). V gave up 5 bases and J gave up 7 bases; unmatched junction bases: 11. The CDR3 spans 16 residues. The CDR3 sequence: CASSPGLAGMGGEQYF. CDR3 DNA sequence: TGTGCCAGCAGCCCGGGACTAGCGGGAATGGGCGGTGAGCAGTACTTC.

V and J are TRBV5-1 and TRBJ2-3, with D tentatively TRBD2 (6 bases). Trimming removed 3 bases at V and 2 bases at J, with 19 bases between. CDR1 and CDR2 (germline): SGHRS, YFSETQ. The CDR3 length is 17 residues. Here the CDR3 DNA reads TGCGCCAGCAGCTACACTCGATCGGGAGCGAACACAGATACGCAGTATTTT. Translation gives CASSYTRSGANTDTQYF.

V usage is TRBV19 and J usage is TRBJ2-1; D possibly corresponds to TRBD2 (5 bases). V shed 3 bases and J shed 3 bases, with 12 bases lying between them. Germline V gene sequence: CDR1 LNHDA, CDR2 SQIVND (reference sequence). The CDR3 covers 15 residues. The CDR3 reads CASSIGEILYNEQFF. DNA for the CDR3: TGTGCCAGTAGTATCGGGGAGATCCTCTACAATGAGCAGTTCTTC.

This clonotype has a count of ten or more. The chain uses TRBV7-3 and TRBJ2-3; perhaps TRBD2 as D (5 bases). The CDR3 spans 16 residues. The germline CDR1 and CDR2 sequences are SGHTA and FQGTGA. The V gene lost 2 bases and the J gene lost 0 bases, with 12 bases spanning the gap. CDR3 sequence (DNA): TGTGCCAGCAGCTTAGGTGGCAGCGGAAGCACAGATACGCAGTATTTT. Translation: CASSLGGSGSTDTQYF.

In this sample, this clonotype turned up many times. CDR3 bases: TGTGCCAGCAGCCAAGTAGAGACCCAGTACTTC. Protein: CASSQVETQYF. The rearrangement uses TRBV3-1 and TRBJ2-5; D gene unclear. The CDR3 consists of 11 residues. Germline V gene data show CDR1 as LGHDT and CDR2 as YNNKEL (reference sequence). V was clipped by 1 base and J by 4 bases, with 1 base between them.

This clonotype was counted at least ten times. The chain links TRBV5-6 to TRBJ1-2, with 7 bases fitting TRBD1. This CDR3 is 14 amino acids long. V lost 0 bases, J lost 8 bases, and 7 bases stayed unmatched. The germline CDR1 and CDR2 sequences are SGHDT and YYEEEE. This CDR3 is CASSLGTGVRGYTF. The DNA for the CDR3 is TGTGCCAGCAGCTTGGGAACAGGGGTAAGAGGCTACACCTTC.

This clonotype was observed a few times. The chain uses TRBV25-1 and TRBJ2-3, with 9 bases fitting TRBD2. CDR1 is MGHDK and CDR2 is SYGVNS in the germline V gene. The ends lost 2 bases at V and 6 bases at J; junction bases unmatched: 9. The CDR3 extends over 16 amino acids. CDR3 residues: CASSEGGGRAWDTQYF. In DNA, the CDR3 is TGTGCCAGCAGTGAAGGAGGCGGGAGGGCCTGGGATACGCAGTATTTT.

The chain joins TRBV5-1 to TRBJ2-2; the match to TRBD2 covers 14 bases. Losses at the gene ends were 4 bases for V and 6 bases for J; bases not matched to a gene: 8. There are 17 residues in the CDR3. Germline-derived CDR1 and CDR2 are SGHRS and YFSETQ. The CDR3 DNA follows: TGCGCCAGCAGCGCGCCGGGACTAGCGGGAGTCCCCGGGGAGCTGTTTTTT. It specifies CASSAPGLAGVPGELFF. Full variable domain (rest looked up from reference TRBV5-1 and TRBJ2-2): KAGVTQTPRYLIKTRGQQVTLSCSPISGHRSVSWYQQTPGQGLQFLFEYFSETQRNKGNFPGRFSGRQFSNSRSEMNVSTLELGDSALYLCASSAPGLAGVPGELFFGEGSRLTVL.

This clonotype was recorded at least ten times. The rearrangement uses TRBV20-1 and TRBJ2-7; 7 bases map to TRBD1. V lost 4 bases to trimming and J lost 0 bases; unmatched junction nucleotides: 6. This CDR3 comprises 14 residues. CDR1 is DFQATT, CDR2 SNEGSKA, per germline (reference sequence). The DNA of the CDR3 is TGCAGTGCTACTGGACAGGCCACCTCCTACGAGCAGTACTTC. It specifies CSATGQATSYEQYF.

As regards this clonotype: A clone one base away is much larger, so this may be a read error. The genes are TRBV5-1 and TRBJ1-1, with 11 bases fitting TRBD1. Germline V gene lookup returns CDR1 SGHRS and CDR2 YFSETQ. The CDR3 spans 14 residues. The CDR3 sequence is CASSLGDRGTEVFF. CDR3 bases: TGCGCCAGCAGCTTGGGGGACAGGGGGACTGAAGTTTTCTTT.

In its sample, this clonotype was seen many times. The chain is built from TRBV2 and TRBJ2-3, with a weak D call TRBD2 (5 bases). From germline, CDR1 is SNHLY and CDR2 FYNNEI. Trimming shortened V by 0 bases and J by 2 bases, and 15 bases separated the two germline ends. CDR3 size: 17 residues. The CDR3 bases are TGTGCCAGCAGTGAAGCCCAGAGAGCGGCGTACACAGATACGCAGTATTTT. It codes for CASSEAQRAAYTDTQYF.

This clonotype was recorded a few times. The chain uses TRBV6-2 or TRBV6-3 and TRBJ2-3, with 12 nucleotides matching TRBD2. Germline V lookup: CDR1 MNHEY, CDR2 SVGEGT. Germline trimming cut 2 bases from V and 3 bases from J; bases unmatched to any gene: 6. The CDR3 contains 17 residues. CDR3 loop: CASSYVRTSGTTDTQYF. Written as DNA, the CDR3 is TGTGCCAGCAGTTACGTCCGGACTAGCGGGACTACAGATACGCAGTATTTT.